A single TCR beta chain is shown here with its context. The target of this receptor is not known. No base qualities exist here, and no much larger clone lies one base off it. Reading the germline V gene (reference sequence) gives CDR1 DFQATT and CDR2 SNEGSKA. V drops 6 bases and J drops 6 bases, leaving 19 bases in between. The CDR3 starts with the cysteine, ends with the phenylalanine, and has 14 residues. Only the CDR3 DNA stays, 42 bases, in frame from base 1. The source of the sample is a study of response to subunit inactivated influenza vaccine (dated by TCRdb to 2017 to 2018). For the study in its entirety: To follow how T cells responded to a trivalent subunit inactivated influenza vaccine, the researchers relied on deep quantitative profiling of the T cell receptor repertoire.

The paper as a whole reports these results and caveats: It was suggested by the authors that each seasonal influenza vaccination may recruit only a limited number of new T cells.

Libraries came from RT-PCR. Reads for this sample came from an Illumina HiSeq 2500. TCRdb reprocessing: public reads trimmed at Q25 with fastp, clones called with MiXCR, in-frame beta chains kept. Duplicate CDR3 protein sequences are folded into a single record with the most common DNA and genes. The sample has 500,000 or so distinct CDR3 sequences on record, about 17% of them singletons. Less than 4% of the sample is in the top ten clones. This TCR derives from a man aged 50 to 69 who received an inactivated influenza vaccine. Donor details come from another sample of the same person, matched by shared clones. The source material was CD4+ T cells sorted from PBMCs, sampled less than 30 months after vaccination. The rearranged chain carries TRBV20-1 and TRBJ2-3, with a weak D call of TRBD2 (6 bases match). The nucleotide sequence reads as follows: TGCAGTGCCAAGGACTATCCCCAAAGGGATACGCAGTATTTT. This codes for CSAKDYPQRDTQYF.